This is a list of T cell receptor beta chains from one sample in a study of T cell responses to AZD1222 COVID-19 vaccine. Sequencing was performed with immunoSEQ multiplex PCR; in TCRdb, only in-frame clones are kept and a portion is missing. The sample records around 130,000 clones, over 75% being singletons. The sequenced sample was peripheral blood, obtained on day 0 of AZD1222 vaccination. These TCRs come from an adult in good health. The CDR3 runs from the conserved cysteine through the conserved F or W. Each record gives: clone size, CDR3 length, V gene, J gene, D gene, CDR3 DNA, CDR3 protein. D genes are given only for firm matches. Clone size, where shown, is once, few, many, or a class for clones that have expanded.

once,15,TRBV2,TRBJ2-5,NA,TGTGCCAGCAGGGTCGGCGGGGGCCTCCAAGAGACCCAGTACTTC,CASRVGGGLQETQYF
NA,14,TRBV5-4,TRBJ2-3,NA,TGTGCCAGCAGCTTGGCATCCCTCCCAGATACGCAGTATTTT,CASSLASLPDTQYF
NA,15,TRBV19,TRBJ2-7,NA,TGTGCCAGTAGTATCACAGACCGTCTTATTTACGAGCAGTACTTC,CASSITDRLIYEQYF
NA,15,TRBV18,TRBJ2-3,NA,TGTGCCAGCTCACCGACGGGACGGAGGACAGATACGCAGTATTTT,CASSPTGRRTDTQYF
NA,16,TRBV11-2,TRBJ2-1,TRBD2,TGTGCCAGCAGCTCCGTGGGGGGGAGCTCCTACAATGAGCAGTTCTTC,CASSSVGGSSYNEQFF
NA,16,TRBV7-6,TRBJ1-3,TRBD1,TGTGCCAGCAGCTTAGGGGACAGCGTCTCTGGAAACACCATATATTTT,CASSLGDSVSGNTIYF
NA,16,TRBV3-1/TRBV3-2,TRBJ1-5,TRBD1,TGTGCCAGCAGCCAAGATCCTCGACAGGGGGCTCAGCCCCAGCATTTT,CASSQDPRQGAQPQHF
NA,16,TRBV28,TRBJ1-2,NA,TGTGCCAGCAGGATACCCTCTCTGGGCCAACTCGGGGGCTACACCTTC,CASRIPSLGQLGGYTF
once,13,TRBV10-3,TRBJ1-2,TRBD1,TGTGCCATCAGTGGGACAGGGGACTATGGCTACACCTTC,CAISGTGDYGYTF
NA,16,TRBV14,TRBJ1-2,NA,TGTGCCAGCAGCCAAGATCTGGGGAATAATAACTATGGCTACACCTTC,CASSQDLGNNNYGYTF
NA,12,TRBV9,TRBJ2-1,NA,TGTGCCAGCAGCGTAGGGTACAATGAGCAGTTCTTC,CASSVGYNEQFF
once,16,TRBV4-2,TRBJ2-7,TRBD2,TGTGCCAGCAGCCAAGATCTGATAGCGGGAGTCTACGAGCAGTACTTC,CASSQDLIAGVYEQYF
once,14,TRBV6-5,TRBJ2-1,NA,TGTGCCAGTTTCACCCGCAGGTCCTACAATGAGCAGTTCTTC,CASFTRRSYNEQFF
NA,14,TRBV29-1,TRBJ2-2,NA,TGCAGCGTTAGCTGGGCAGGTAACACCGGGGAGCTGTTTTTT,CSVSWAGNTGELFF
NA,15,TRBV30,TRBJ1-5,TRBD1,TGTGCCTGGAGTGTATTGACAGGGCTAAATCAGCCCCAGCATTTT,CAWSVLTGLNQPQHF
NA,16,TRBV5-8,TRBJ1-1,NA,TGTGCCAGCAGCTTTGGTCGTCGAGTGGCTTACACTGAAGCTTTCTTT,CASSFGRRVAYTEAFF
NA,16,TRBV9,TRBJ2-3,NA,TGTGCCAGCAGCGTAGTTTTTGGGGGGACAACAGATACGCAGTATTTT,CASSVVFGGTTDTQYF
few,16,TRBV10-3,TRBJ1-2,TRBD1,TGTGCCATCAGTGAGTCGATTGGACAGGGGGCAGATGGCTACACCTTC,CAISESIGQGADGYTF
once,13,TRBV6-2/TRBV6-3,TRBJ2-1,NA,TGTGCCAGCAGTTACGTTGCTGGGGTTGAGCAGTTCTTC,CASSYVAGVEQFF
NA,14,TRBV27,TRBJ1-2,NA,TGTGCCAGCAGTTTTTCAGGGACTACCTATGGCTACACCTTC,CASSFSGTTYGYTF
NA,18,TRBV28,TRBJ1-6,TRBD1,TGTGCCAGCAGTGGAGGATTCGGGACAGGGGTTTTGTTTTCACCCCTCCACTTT,CASSGGFGTGVLFSPLHF
NA,17,TRBV18,TRBJ2-2,TRBD2,TGTGCCAGCTCACCAAGCAGCGGGGGGTCGAACACCGGGGAGCTGTTTTTT,CASSPSSGGSNTGELFF
few,14,TRBV7-2,TRBJ2-5,TRBD2,TGTGCCAGCAGCACAAGCGGGGACGGAAAGACCCAGTACTTC,CASSTSGDGKTQYF
few,13,TRBV7-8,TRBJ1-3,NA,TGTGCCAGCAGCTTAGAGCGGGGAAACACCATATATTTT,CASSLERGNTIYF
once,16,TRBV7-9,TRBJ1-6,NA,TGTGCCAGCAGCTTATCGGGACAAACGTATAATTCACCCCTCCACTTT,CASSLSGQTYNSPLHF
few,14,TRBV5-1,TRBJ2-1,TRBD2,TGCGCCAGCAGCCCGGGAGGGGCGAACAATGAGCAGTTCTTC,CASSPGGANNEQFF
NA,16,TRBV5-1,TRBJ1-1,NA,TGCGCCAGCAGCTTGGAGGGGGGAAGGAGGAACACTGAAGCTTTCTTT,CASSLEGGRRNTEAFF
NA,13,TRBV19,TRBJ1-5,NA,TGTGCCAGTAGTACAGAGGGGGATCAGCCCCAGCATTTT,CASSTEGDQPQHF
NA,13,TRBV19,TRBJ1-1,NA,TGTGCCAGTAGTAGCCACGGAGCTCAGATAGCTTTCTTT,CASSSHGAQIAFF
NA,14,TRBV5-1,TRBJ2-3,TRBD1,TGCGCCAGCAGCTTGCAGGGGGCCGCAGATACGCAGTATTTT,CASSLQGAADTQYF
few,19,TRBV4-2,TRBJ2-7,TRBD2,TGTGCCAGCAGCCAAGATCGGGGACTAGCGGGGGGGCCCTCTGACGAGCAGTACTTC,CASSQDRGLAGGPSDEQYF
NA,12,TRBV30,TRBJ1-6,NA,TGTGCCTGGAGTGCCCCTCCAGGCACCCTCCACTTT,CAWSAPPGTLHF
NA,14,TRBV11-2,TRBJ1-6,NA,TGTGCCAGCAGCTTAAACGCAGCAGGGTCACCCCTCCACTTT,CASSLNAAGSPLHF
NA,18,TRBV6-2/TRBV6-3,TRBJ2-7,TRBD2,TGTGCCAGCAGCTCACTACTAGCGGGAGGGTCCAACTCCTACGAGCAGTACTTC,CASSSLLAGGSNSYEQYF
once,16,TRBV7-9,TRBJ2-1,TRBD2,TGTGCCAGCAGCCCACTAACTAGCGGGGATTACAATGAGCAGTTCTTC,CASSPLTSGDYNEQFF
NA,13,TRBV29-1,TRBJ2-7,TRBD2,TGCAGCGTTGGGCGAGGACTAGAATACGAGCAGTACTTC,CSVGRGLEYEQYF
few,17,TRBV27,TRBJ1-2,TRBD1,TGTGCCAGCAGTTTATCGGCCGGGACAGGGGCGCGTTATGGCTACACCTTC,CASSLSAGTGARYGYTF
NA,17,TRBV29-1,TRBJ2-3,NA,TGCAGCGTTGAAGGGGATTTCGACGGACTAATCACAGATACGCAGTATTTT,CSVEGDFDGLITDTQYF
NA,15,TRBV5-6,TRBJ2-7,NA,TGTGCCAGCAGCTTCCCCAGCGGTGATCCCTACGAGCAGTACTTC,CASSFPSGDPYEQYF
NA,15,TRBV5-1,TRBJ1-4,NA,TGCGCCAGCAGCTTGGCGTGGGCAACTAATGAAAAACTGTTTTTT,CASSLAWATNEKLFF
NA,13,TRBV11-1,TRBJ1-1,NA,TGTGCCAGCAGCTTGCAGCAGAACACTGAAGCTTTCTTT,CASSLQQNTEAFF
NA,15,TRBV18,TRBJ2-5,NA,TGTGCCAGCACAAATAGGGACGGGTACCAAGAGACCCAGTACTTC,CASTNRDGYQETQYF
few,13,TRBV2,TRBJ2-2,NA,TGTGCCAGCAGTGGCCAGGGTGGCGGGGAGCTGTTTTTT,CASSGQGGGELFF
NA,13,TRBV30,TRBJ1-4,TRBD1,TGTGCCTGGGCGGGACAGGGGCAGGAAAAACTGTTTTTT,CAWAGQGQEKLFF
NA,13,TRBV5-1,TRBJ1-2,TRBD1,TGCGCCAGCAGCGCGGGACAGGGTGGCGGCTACACCTTC,CASSAGQGGGYTF
NA,13,TRBV28,TRBJ2-7,NA,TGTGCCAGCAGGGGGCCTCTGGGGTACGAGCAGTACTTC,CASRGPLGYEQYF
NA,21,TRBV30,TRBJ2-3,TRBD2,TGTGCCTGGAGTAAAGGACTGGCTAGCGGGGGGCCGCCCCTAAGCACAGATACGCAGTATTTT,CAWSKGLASGGPPLSTDTQYF
few,15,TRBV7-2,TRBJ1-2,NA,TGTGCCAGCAGCATACCTCAGGGTTGGCTTAATGGCTACACCTTC,CASSIPQGWLNGYTF
once,15,TRBV9,TRBJ2-1,TRBD2,TGTGCCAGCAGCGCTCCGGGACTAGCCGACAATGAGCAGTTCTTC,CASSAPGLADNEQFF
once,15,TRBV2,TRBJ1-2,NA,TGTGCCAGCTTCTACAGGGACCGAGCGAGGGATGGCTACACCTTC,CASFYRDRARDGYTF
NA,11,TRBV2,TRBJ2-7,NA,TGTGCCAGCACTCGGGCCTACGAGCAGTACTTC,CASTRAYEQYF
few,13,TRBV29-1,TRBJ1-2,NA,TGCAGCGTTGTCAGACGGGCAGGCTATGGCTACACCTTC,CSVVRRAGYGYTF
NA,15,TRBV9,TRBJ1-3,NA,TGTGCCAGCAGCGTAGCTCCCGGGGGGGGAAACACCATATATTTT,CASSVAPGGGNTIYF
NA,13,TRBV5-5,TRBJ2-2,NA,TGTGCCAGCAGCTTGGTGGGCCAAGGGGAGCTGTTTTTT,CASSLVGQGELFF
NA,17,TRBV7-9,TRBJ2-2,TRBD2,TGTGCCAGCAGCTTAAGTAGCGGGGGGCGAGGCACCGGGGAGCTGTTTTTT,CASSLSSGGRGTGELFF
NA,12,TRBV11-2,TRBJ2-1,TRBD2,TGTGCCAGCATTCGGGGGGGGCACGAGCAGTTCTTC,CASIRGGHEQFF
NA,14,TRBV6-5,TRBJ1-2,NA,TGTGCCAGCAGTTACTCACGGGGTGGCTATGGCTACACCTTC,CASSYSRGGYGYTF
NA,12,TRBV2,TRBJ1-3,NA,TGTGCCAGCAGTATTGTAACAGACACCATATATTTT,CASSIVTDTIYF
few,16,TRBV5-6,TRBJ2-3,TRBD2,TGTGCCAGCAGCTTGGGACTAGCGGGAGTAGGAGATACGCAGTATTTT,CASSLGLAGVGDTQYF